This T cell receptor (beta chain) was captured by sequencing in a study of CD8 T cells in Susac syndrome. Germline lookup yields CDR1 GTSNPN and CDR2 SVGIG (reference sequence). The CDR3 consists of 14 residues. Trimming pared 6 bases from V and 3 bases from J, leaving 15 bases between. Reverse transcription of roughly 0.45 to 1 ug RNA used random hexamers. Amplification of TCR beta CDR3 spanned 54 Vbeta and 13 Jbeta via immunoSEQ multiplex PCR. TCRdb reanalysed the immunoSEQ multiplex PCR reads using MiXCR and keeps one entry per CDR3 protein. Of 150,000 or so distinct CDR3 sequences in the sample, around 94% were seen once.

This chain uses TRBV30 with TRBJ2-4, with unresolved D. The specimen sequenced was CD4+ T cells from PBMCs. This receptor was obtained from a human donor in good health. CDR3 bases: TGTGCCTGTGAGCACCCGGCAGTCAAAAACATTCAGTACTTC. Translating it yields CACEHPAVKNIQYF.